This T cell receptor beta chain was observed in a study of glioma-infiltrating T cells. General study points: Only very few CDR3 sequences appeared in both tissue and blood. Above-expected tissue-blood divergence occurred in all gliomas, most in low-grade ones.

TCR alpha and beta CDR3 regions were amplified from RNA using iRepertoire nested multiplex PCR. For one-step reverse transcription and amplification, 100-400 ng of tissue mRNA or PBMC total RNA was used. TCRdb re-called the multiplex PCR reads through MiXCR, storing one row per CDR3 protein. The sample carries 100,000 to 150,000 distinct CDR3 sequences, 20% to 25% recorded once. This clonotype was counted a few times. Its antigen is as yet unknown. This may be a read error: a much more frequent sequence differs by one nucleotide. This CDR3 spans 15 amino acids. Germline CDR1 and CDR2: SGHTA and FQGNSA. Trimming pared 8 bases from V and 1 base from J, leaving 15 bases between.

This receptor was identified in a human donor with low-grade glioma or glioblastoma, undergoing nonglioma brain surgery, or in good health (not recorded which). The chain is built from TRBV7-2 and TRBJ1-5; perhaps TRBD1 as D (5 bases). The specimen sequenced was glioma tissue, nonneoplastic brain tissue, or PBMCs (not recorded which). CDR3 sequence: CASRPTGTSNQPQHF. CDR3 in DNA: TGTGCCAGCCGCCCCACTGGGACGAGCAATCAGCCCCAGCATTTT.